The clone carrying this TCR beta chain was seen only a few times. The record originates from a study of regulatory T cells in long-lasting Graves disease. CDR3 regions were amplified by Arm-PCR using iRepertoire HTBI primers to build TCR beta libraries. TCRdb recomputed calls from the multiplex PCR reads with MiXCR, one row per CDR3 protein. Of 400,000 to 500,000 distinct CDR3 sequences in the sample, about 15% were seen once. Sample time point: newly diagnosed GD, antithyroid drugs for less than 3 months. Isolated PBMC RNA provided the starting material for the TCR library. CDR3 length: 13 residues. V shed 5 bases, J shed 5 bases, and the junction held 3 bases outside the gene matches. These data also formed part of another study, on T cells in Graves' hyperthyroidism and ophthalmopathy. Turning to that study: When the TCR CDR3 underwent first-round RT-PCR, the HTBI primer set was used.

The source was peripheral blood mononuclear cells (PBMCs), collected at new diagnosis, from a patient treated with antithyroid drugs. This sequence joins TRBV12-3 or TRBV12-4 and TRBJ1-5; 7 nucleotides line up with TRBD1. This receptor was identified in a woman in her 30s with Graves disease. The CDR3 is CASSTGEDQPQHF. The CDR3 bases are TGTGCCAGCAGTACAGGGGAGGATCAGCCCCAGCATTTT.